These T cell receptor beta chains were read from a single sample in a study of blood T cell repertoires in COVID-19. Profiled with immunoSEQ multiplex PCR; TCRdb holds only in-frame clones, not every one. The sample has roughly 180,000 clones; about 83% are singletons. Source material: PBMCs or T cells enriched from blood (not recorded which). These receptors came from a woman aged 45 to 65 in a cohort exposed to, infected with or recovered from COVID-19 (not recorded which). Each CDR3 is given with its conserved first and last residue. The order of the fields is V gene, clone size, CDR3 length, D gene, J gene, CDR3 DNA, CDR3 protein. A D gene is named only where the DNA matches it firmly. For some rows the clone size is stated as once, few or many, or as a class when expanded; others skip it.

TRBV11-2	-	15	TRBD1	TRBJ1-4	TGTGCCAGCAGCTTAGGCCTCACAGGGGTTGAAAAACTGTTTTTT	CASSLGLTGVEKLFF
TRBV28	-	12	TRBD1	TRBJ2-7	TGTGCCAGCTCCGGGACAGTTAAGGAGCAGTACTTC	CASSGTVKEQYF
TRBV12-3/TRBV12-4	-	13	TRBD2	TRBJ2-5	TGTGCCAGCAGTTGGGGGGGGGAAGAGACCCAGTACTTC	CASSWGGEETQYF
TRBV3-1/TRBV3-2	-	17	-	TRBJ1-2	TGTGCCAGCAGCCAAGATGGGCGGGGGGCGCGGGTCTATGGCTACACCTTC	CASSQDGRGARVYGYTF
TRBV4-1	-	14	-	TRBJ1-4	TGCGCCAGCAGCCAACCGACAAAGAATGAAAAACTGTTTTTT	CASSQPTKNEKLFF
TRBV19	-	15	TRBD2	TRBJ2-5	TGTGCCAGTAGTATGGAGGGAGGGCCTAGGGAGACCCAGTACTTC	CASSMEGGPRETQYF
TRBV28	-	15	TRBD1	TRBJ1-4	TGTGCCAGCAGATCAAGGACAGGCACTAATGAAAAACTGTTTTTT	CASRSRTGTNEKLFF
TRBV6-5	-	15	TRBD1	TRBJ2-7	TGTGCCAGCAGTACCGTCGGGACAGGGGACTACGAGCAGTACTTC	CASSTVGTGDYEQYF
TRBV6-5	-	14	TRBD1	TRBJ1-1	TGTGCCAGCAGTTGGACAGGGGGCCACACTGAAGCTTTCTTT	CASSWTGGHTEAFF
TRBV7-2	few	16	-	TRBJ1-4	TGTGCCAGCAGCTTAGGGTCGACAAGAGGGCGTGAAAAACTGTTTTTT	CASSLGSTRGREKLFF
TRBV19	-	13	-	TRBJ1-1	TGTGCCAGTAGTTGGGGGGGAGGAACTGAAGCTTTCTTT	CASSWGGGTEAFF
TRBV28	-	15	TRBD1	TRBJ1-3	TGTGCCAGCGTCCGACAGGGGTCCGGAGGAAACACCATATATTTT	CASVRQGSGGNTIYF
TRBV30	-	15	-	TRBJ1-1	TGTGCCTGGAGTGTACGAACAGGCTTTTACACTGAAGCTTTCTTT	CAWSVRTGFYTEAFF
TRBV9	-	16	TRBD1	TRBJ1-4	TGTGCCAGCAGCGTAGGCCAGGGGGAAGGTAATGAAAAACTGTTTTTT	CASSVGQGEGNEKLFF
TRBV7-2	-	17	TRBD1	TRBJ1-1	TGTGCCAGCAGCTCGTACAGCAGGGGGCAGCGGAACACTGAAGCTTTCTTT	CASSSYSRGQRNTEAFF
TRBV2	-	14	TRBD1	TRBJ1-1	TGTGCCAGCAGTTTACGGACAGGAGGCACTGAAGCTTTCTTT	CASSLRTGGTEAFF
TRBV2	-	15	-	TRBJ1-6	TGTGCCAGCAGGGCCGGGTCGAGTTATAATTCACCCCTCCACTTT	CASRAGSSYNSPLHF
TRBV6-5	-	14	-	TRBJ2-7	TGTGCCAGCAGTTACCAGTCTGAGGGCTACGAGCAGTACTTC	CASSYQSEGYEQYF
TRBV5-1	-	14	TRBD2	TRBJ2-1	TGCGCCAGCAGCCGGGGACTAGAGGACAATGAGCAGTTCTTC	CASSRGLEDNEQFF
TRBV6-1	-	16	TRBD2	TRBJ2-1	TGTGCCAGCAGTGAAACCGTTTCTAGCGGGAGTAATGAGCAGTTCTTC	CASSETVSSGSNEQFF
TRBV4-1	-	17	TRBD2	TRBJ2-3	TGCGCCAGCAGCCAAGATGGCGGGGGGCCCTTCACAGATACGCAGTATTTT	CASSQDGGGPFTDTQYF
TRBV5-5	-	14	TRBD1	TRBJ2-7	TGTGCCAGCAGCACTCCGGGACAGGGCTACGAGCAGTACTTC	CASSTPGQGYEQYF
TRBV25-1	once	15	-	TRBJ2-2	TGTGCCAGCAGTGCACACGTAGGGGGCACCGGGGAGCTGTTTTTT	CASSAHVGGTGELFF
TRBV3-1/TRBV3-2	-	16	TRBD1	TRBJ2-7	TGTGCCAGCAGCCGTAGGACAGGATCTTCGATCCACGAGCAGTACTTC	CASSRRTGSSIHEQYF
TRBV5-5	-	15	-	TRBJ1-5	TGTGCCAGCAGCTTGATCGAGGGAGTCGGTCAGCCCCAGCATTTT	CASSLIEGVGQPQHF
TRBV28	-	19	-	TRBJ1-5	TGTGCCAGCCGTGGAGTTACGTATGGTGTTGAATATAGCAATCAGCCCCAGCATTTT	CASRGVTYGVEYSNQPQHF
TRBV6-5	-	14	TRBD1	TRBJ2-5	TGTGCCAGCAACCCAGACAGGGACCAAGAGACCCAGTACTTC	CASNPDRDQETQYF
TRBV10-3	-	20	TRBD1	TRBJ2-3	TGTGCCATCAGAGGGAGCCCGGGACAGGGGGCATCAATCAGCACAGATACGCAGTATTTT	CAIRGSPGQGASISTDTQYF
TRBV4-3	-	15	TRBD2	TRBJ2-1	TGCGCCAGCAGCCAGGGAGGGAGCTCCTACAATGAGCAGTTCTTC	CASSQGGSSYNEQFF
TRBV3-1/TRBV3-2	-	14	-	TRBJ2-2	TGTGCCAGCAGCCAAGATCGCGTTACCGGGGAGCTGTTTTTT	CASSQDRVTGELFF
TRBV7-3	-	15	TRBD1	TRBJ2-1	TGTGCCAGCAGCCAACAGGGGCAGGAGTACAATGAGCAGTTCTTC	CASSQQGQEYNEQFF
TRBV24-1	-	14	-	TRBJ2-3	TGTGCCACCAGTGGAGGAGCCAACACAGATACGCAGTATTTT	CATSGGANTDTQYF
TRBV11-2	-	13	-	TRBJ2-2	TGTGCCAGCAGCTTTGAACAGGGCCCTAGGCTGTTTTTT	CASSFEQGPRLFF
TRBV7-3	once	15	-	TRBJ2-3	TGTGCCAGCAGCCATCCCGCCGCGGGGTCAGATACGCAGTATTTT	CASSHPAAGSDTQYF
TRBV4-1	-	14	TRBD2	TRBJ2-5	TGCGCCAGCAGCCGACTAGCGGGAGTAGAGACCCAGTACTTC	CASSRLAGVETQYF
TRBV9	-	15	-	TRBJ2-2	TGTGCCAGCAGCCCCTGGCCCATGAACACCGGGGAGCTGTTTTTT	CASSPWPMNTGELFF
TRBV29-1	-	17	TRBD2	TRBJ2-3	TGCAGCGTCCAGTTCTACCTAGCGGGTATTAACACAGATACGCAGTATTTT	CSVQFYLAGINTDTQYF
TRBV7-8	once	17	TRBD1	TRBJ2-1	TGTGCCAGCAGCTCCTGGACAGGGGGGAGCTCCTACAATGAGCAGTTCTTC	CASSSWTGGSSYNEQFF
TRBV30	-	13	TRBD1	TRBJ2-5	TGTGCCTGGAGCCGGGACAGCCAAGAGACCCAGTACTTC	CAWSRDSQETQYF
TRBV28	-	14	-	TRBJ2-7	TGTGCCAGCAGGGTTCAGGGCAGCTCCTACGAGCAGTACTTC	CASRVQGSSYEQYF
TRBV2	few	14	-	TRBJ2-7	TGTGCCAGCAGGCGGACAGGACTATCCTACGAGCAGTACTTC	CASRRTGLSYEQYF
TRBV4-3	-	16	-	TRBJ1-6	TGCGCCAGCAGCCAATCCCTAAACTATTTTAATTCACCCCTCCACTTT	CASSQSLNYFNSPLHF
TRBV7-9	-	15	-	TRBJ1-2	TGTGCCAGCAGCTTAGTGGGGAGGGGAGCGGAGGGCTACACCTTC	CASSLVGRGAEGYTF
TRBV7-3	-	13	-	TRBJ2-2	TGTGCCAGCAGCCAGGTCGGGAGCGGGGAGCTGTTTTTT	CASSQVGSGELFF
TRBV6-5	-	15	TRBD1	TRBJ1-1	TGTGCCAGCAGTACCGTAGCCACAGGGGGCGTTGAAGCTTTCTTT	CASSTVATGGVEAFF
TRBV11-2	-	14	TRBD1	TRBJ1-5	TGTGCCAGCAGCTTAGGGACAGGGTCATGGCCCCAGCATTTT	CASSLGTGSWPQHF
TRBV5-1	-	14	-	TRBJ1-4	TGCGCCAGCAGCTTGGAGGGGGCTAATGAAAAACTGTTTTTT	CASSLEGANEKLFF
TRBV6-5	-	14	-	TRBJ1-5	TGTGCCAGCAGTTACAGGAGTAGCAATCAGCCCCAGCATTTT	CASSYRSSNQPQHF